Included here is one T cell receptor beta chain sequence, with context. The CDR3 totals 16 residues. J was trimmed by 10 bases and V by 2 bases; bases with no gene match: 14. The data are from a study of shared T cell receptors in the human thymus. The data were produced by immunoSEQ multiplex PCR, yet TCRdb's version contains in-frame clones alone and is incomplete. This table has hundreds of thousands of clones, approximately 87% appearing once. These data were likewise used in another study, on human thymus T cells. That source reports: It was from resections taken during corrective heart surgery that the thymus tissue came.

This receptor was taken from a boy under two years old with a congenital heart defect. The sequenced sample consisted of thymocytes. The chain uses TRBV5-3 and TRBJ2-1; TRBD2 aligns across 8 bases. TRBV5-3 belongs to the ORF category, with a function that is uncertain. Written as DNA, the CDR3 is TGTGCCAGAAGCTTCTCCGGGACTAGGGTGAGCCGGGAGCAGTTCTTC. Amino acids: CARSFSGTRVSREQFF.